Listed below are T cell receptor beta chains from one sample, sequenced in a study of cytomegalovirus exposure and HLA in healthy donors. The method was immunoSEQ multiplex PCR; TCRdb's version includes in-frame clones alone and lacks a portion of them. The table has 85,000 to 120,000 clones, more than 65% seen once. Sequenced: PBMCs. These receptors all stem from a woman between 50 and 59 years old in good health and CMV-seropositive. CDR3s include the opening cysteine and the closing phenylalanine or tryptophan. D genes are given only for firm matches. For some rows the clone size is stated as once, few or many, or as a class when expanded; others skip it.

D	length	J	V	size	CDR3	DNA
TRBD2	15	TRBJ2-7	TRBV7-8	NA	CASSLVPGGYYEQYF	TGTGCCAGCAGCTTAGTCCCGGGGGGATACTACGAGCAGTACTTC
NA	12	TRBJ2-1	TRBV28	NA	CASSTGRNEQFF	TGTGCCAGCAGTACGGGTCGCAATGAGCAGTTCTTC
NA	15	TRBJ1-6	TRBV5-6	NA	CASRIQGGGGKPLHF	TGTGCCAGCCGAATCCAAGGGGGAGGGGGGAAACCCCTCCACTTT
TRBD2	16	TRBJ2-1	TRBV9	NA	CASSVWASGGPNEQFF	TGTGCCAGCAGCGTATGGGCTAGCGGGGGCCCAAATGAGCAGTTCTTC
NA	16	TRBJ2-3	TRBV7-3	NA	CASSPQPDAEGDTQYF	TGTGCCAGCAGCCCTCAACCGGACGCGGAGGGAGATACGCAGTATTTT
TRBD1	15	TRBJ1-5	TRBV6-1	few	CASSLFGQGDQPQHF	TGTGCCAGCAGCCTCTTCGGACAGGGGGATCAGCCCCAGCATTTT
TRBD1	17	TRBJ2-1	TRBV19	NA	CASSPLSRDRVYNEQFF	TGTGCCAGTAGTCCCCTGTCTCGAGACAGGGTTTACAATGAGCAGTTCTTC
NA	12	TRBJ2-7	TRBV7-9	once	CSSSPGASEQYF	TGTTCCAGCAGCCCGGGTGCCTCCGAGCAGTACTTC
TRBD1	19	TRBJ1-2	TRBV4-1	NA	CASSQDFTSGQGHRYGYTF	TGCGCCAGCAGCCAAGATTTTACTTCTGGACAGGGGCATCGGTATGGCTACACCTTC
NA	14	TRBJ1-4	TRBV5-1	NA	CASSLGDNNEKLFF	TGCGCCAGCAGCCTGGGGGACAATAATGAAAAACTGTTTTTT
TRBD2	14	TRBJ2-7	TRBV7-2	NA	CASSRSGGAREQYF	TGTGCCAGCAGCCGTAGCGGGGGGGCCCGCGAGCAGTACTTC
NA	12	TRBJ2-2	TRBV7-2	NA	CASSYRTGELFF	TGTGCCAGCAGCTACCGGACCGGGGAGCTGTTTTTT
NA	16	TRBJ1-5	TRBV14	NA	CASSQREGRFDQPQHF	TGTGCCAGCAGCCAACGGGAGGGCAGGTTTGATCAGCCCCAGCATTTT
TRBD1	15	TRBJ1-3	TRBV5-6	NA	CASSFGQGTGNTIYF	TGTGCCAGCAGCTTCGGACAGGGAACTGGAAACACCATATATTTT
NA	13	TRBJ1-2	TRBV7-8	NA	CASSLSDRSGYTF	TGTGCCAGCAGCCTTTCGGACAGAAGTGGCTACACCTTC
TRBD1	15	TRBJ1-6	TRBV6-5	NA	CASSNRGSTNSPLHF	TGTGCCAGCAGTAACAGGGGTAGTACGAATTCACCCCTCCACTTT
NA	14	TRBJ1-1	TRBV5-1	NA	CASSFQAGDTEAFF	TGCGCCAGCAGCTTCCAGGCGGGGGACACTGAAGCTTTCTTT
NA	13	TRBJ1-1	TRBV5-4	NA	CASSEVGNTEAFF	TGTGCCAGCAGCGAGGTCGGGAACACTGAAGCTTTCTTT
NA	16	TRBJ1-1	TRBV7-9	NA	CSSSLIGGAGNTEAFF	TGTTCCAGCAGCTTAATTGGGGGGGCAGGGAACACTGAAGCTTTCTTT
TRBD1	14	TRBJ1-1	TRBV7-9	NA	CASRYGQGASEAFF	TGTGCCAGCAGATACGGACAGGGGGCGTCTGAAGCTTTCTTT
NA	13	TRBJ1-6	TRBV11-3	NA	CASSSGQNSPLHF	TGTGCCAGCAGCTCCGGACAGAATTCACCCCTCCACTTT
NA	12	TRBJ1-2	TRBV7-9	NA	CSSSLDGYGYTF	TGTTCCAGCAGCCTTGACGGGTATGGCTACACCTTC
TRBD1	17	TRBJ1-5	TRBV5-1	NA	CASSPGQGALGGQPQHF	TGCGCCAGCAGCCCTGGACAGGGGGCATTAGGGGGTCAGCCCCAGCATTTT
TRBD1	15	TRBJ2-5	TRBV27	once	CASSGQRQGQETQYF	TGTGCCAGCAGTGGGCAACGACAGGGCCAAGAGACCCAGTACTTC
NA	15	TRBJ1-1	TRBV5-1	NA	CASSLALGSGTEAFF	TGCGCCAGCAGCTTGGCCCTAGGGTCGGGGACTGAAGCTTTCTTT
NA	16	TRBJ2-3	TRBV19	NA	CASRAGNIRDTDTQYF	TGTGCCAGTAGGGCAGGGAATATCCGTGACACAGATACGCAGTATTTT
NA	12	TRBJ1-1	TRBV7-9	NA	CASSLVGGEAFF	TGTGCCAGCAGCTTAGTGGGGGGTGAAGCTTTCTTT
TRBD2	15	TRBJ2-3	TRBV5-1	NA	CASSLLAGVVDTQYF	TGCGCCAGCAGCTTACTAGCGGGGGTAGTAGATACGCAGTATTTT
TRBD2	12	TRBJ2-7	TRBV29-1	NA	CSGLRGGNEQYF	TGCAGCGGACTTCGGGGGGGCAACGAGCAGTACTTC
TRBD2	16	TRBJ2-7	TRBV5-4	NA	CASSLGTSGRYYEQYF	TGTGCCAGCAGCTTGGGGACTAGCGGTAGATACTACGAGCAGTACTTC
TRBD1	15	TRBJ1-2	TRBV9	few	CASSPKTGWNYGYTF	TGTGCCAGCAGCCCGAAGACAGGGTGGAACTATGGCTACACCTTC
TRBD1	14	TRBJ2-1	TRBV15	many	CATSPGTGDHEQFF	TGTGCCACCAGCCCCGGGACAGGGGACCATGAGCAGTTCTTC
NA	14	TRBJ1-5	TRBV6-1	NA	CASRRAGSNQPQHF	TGTGCCAGCAGGAGGGCAGGTAGCAATCAGCCCCAGCATTTT
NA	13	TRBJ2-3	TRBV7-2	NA	CASSLSRTDTQYF	TGTGCCAGCAGCCTCTCCCGCACAGATACGCAGTATTTT
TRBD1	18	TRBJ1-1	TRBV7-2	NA	CASSFWGQPGRMNTEAFF	TGTGCCAGCAGCTTTTGGGGACAGCCCGGACGGATGAACACTGAAGCTTTCTTT
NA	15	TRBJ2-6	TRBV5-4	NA	CASSLSSTGANVLTF	TGTGCCAGCAGCTTGAGCTCTACTGGGGCCAACGTCCTGACTTTC
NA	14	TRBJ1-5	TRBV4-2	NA	CASSRALEDQPQHF	TGTGCCAGCAGCCGGGCTTTGGAGGATCAGCCCCAGCATTTT
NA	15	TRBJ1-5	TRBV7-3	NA	CASSPGLVANQPQHF	TGTGCCAGCAGCCCGGGACTAGTCGCTAATCAGCCCCAGCATTTT
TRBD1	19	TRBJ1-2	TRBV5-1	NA	CASSLDVGNPTGGFYGYTF	TGCGCCAGCAGCTTGGACGTCGGGAACCCGACAGGGGGTTTCTATGGCTACACCTTC
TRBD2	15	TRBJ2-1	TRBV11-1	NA	CASSLRGGLFNEQFF	TGTGCCAGCAGTCTGCGGGGGGGCCTTTTCAATGAGCAGTTCTTC
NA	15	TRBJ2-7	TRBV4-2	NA	CASSSRETVSYEQYF	TGTGCCAGCAGCTCCCGAGAGACAGTCTCCTACGAGCAGTACTTC
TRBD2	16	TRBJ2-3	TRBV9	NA	CASSVGSGENTDTQYF	TGTGCCAGCAGCGTAGGGAGCGGGGAAAACACAGATACGCAGTATTTT
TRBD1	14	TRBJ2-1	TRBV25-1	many	CATTTGGSYNEQFF	TGTGCCACCACCACAGGGGGCTCCTACAATGAGCAGTTCTTC
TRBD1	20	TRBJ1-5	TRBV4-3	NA	CASSQALPGQGAYSNQPQHF	TGCGCCAGCAGCCAGGCCCTACCGGGACAGGGGGCGTATAGCAATCAGCCCCAGCATTTT
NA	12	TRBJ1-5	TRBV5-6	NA	CASSFRTQPQHF	TGTGCCAGCAGCTTTCGGACACAGCCCCAGCATTTT
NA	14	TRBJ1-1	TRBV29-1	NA	CSVDAIAEDTEAFF	TGCAGCGTTGACGCAATCGCGGAGGACACTGAAGCTTTCTTT
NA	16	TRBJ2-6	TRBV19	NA	CTRWAGFSSGANVLTF	TGTACCCGGTGGGCAGGGTTTAGCTCTGGGGCCAACGTCCTGACTTTC
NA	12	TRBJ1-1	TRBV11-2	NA	CASSPRDTEAFF	TGTGCCAGCAGCCCCCGGGACACTGAAGCTTTCTTT
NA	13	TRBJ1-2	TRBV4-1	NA	CASSRSSASGYTF	TGCGCCAGCAGCCGCTCCTCGGCTAGTGGCTACACCTTC
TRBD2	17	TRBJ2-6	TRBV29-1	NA	CSVEASGGLSGANVLTF	TGCAGCGTTGAAGCTAGCGGGGGTCTCTCTGGGGCCAACGTCCTGACTTTC
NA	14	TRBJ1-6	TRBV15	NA	CATSRDRRASPLHF	TGTGCCACCAGCAGAGATCGGAGGGCTTCACCCCTCCACTTT
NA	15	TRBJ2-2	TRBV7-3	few	CASSVVRGGTGELFF	TGTGCCAGCAGCGTCGTAAGGGGCGGAACCGGGGAGCTGTTTTTT
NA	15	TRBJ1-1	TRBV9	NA	CASSVGGGMNTEAFF	TGTGCCAGCAGCGTAGGGGGGGGGATGAACACTGAAGCTTTCTTT
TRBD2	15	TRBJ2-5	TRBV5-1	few	CASSSGLAGQETQYF	TGCGCCAGCAGCTCGGGACTAGCGGGACAAGAGACCCAGTACTTC
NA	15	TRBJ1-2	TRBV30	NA	CAWGGRAPTNYGYTF	TGTGCCTGGGGGGGCAGGGCCCCTACTAACTATGGCTACACCTTC